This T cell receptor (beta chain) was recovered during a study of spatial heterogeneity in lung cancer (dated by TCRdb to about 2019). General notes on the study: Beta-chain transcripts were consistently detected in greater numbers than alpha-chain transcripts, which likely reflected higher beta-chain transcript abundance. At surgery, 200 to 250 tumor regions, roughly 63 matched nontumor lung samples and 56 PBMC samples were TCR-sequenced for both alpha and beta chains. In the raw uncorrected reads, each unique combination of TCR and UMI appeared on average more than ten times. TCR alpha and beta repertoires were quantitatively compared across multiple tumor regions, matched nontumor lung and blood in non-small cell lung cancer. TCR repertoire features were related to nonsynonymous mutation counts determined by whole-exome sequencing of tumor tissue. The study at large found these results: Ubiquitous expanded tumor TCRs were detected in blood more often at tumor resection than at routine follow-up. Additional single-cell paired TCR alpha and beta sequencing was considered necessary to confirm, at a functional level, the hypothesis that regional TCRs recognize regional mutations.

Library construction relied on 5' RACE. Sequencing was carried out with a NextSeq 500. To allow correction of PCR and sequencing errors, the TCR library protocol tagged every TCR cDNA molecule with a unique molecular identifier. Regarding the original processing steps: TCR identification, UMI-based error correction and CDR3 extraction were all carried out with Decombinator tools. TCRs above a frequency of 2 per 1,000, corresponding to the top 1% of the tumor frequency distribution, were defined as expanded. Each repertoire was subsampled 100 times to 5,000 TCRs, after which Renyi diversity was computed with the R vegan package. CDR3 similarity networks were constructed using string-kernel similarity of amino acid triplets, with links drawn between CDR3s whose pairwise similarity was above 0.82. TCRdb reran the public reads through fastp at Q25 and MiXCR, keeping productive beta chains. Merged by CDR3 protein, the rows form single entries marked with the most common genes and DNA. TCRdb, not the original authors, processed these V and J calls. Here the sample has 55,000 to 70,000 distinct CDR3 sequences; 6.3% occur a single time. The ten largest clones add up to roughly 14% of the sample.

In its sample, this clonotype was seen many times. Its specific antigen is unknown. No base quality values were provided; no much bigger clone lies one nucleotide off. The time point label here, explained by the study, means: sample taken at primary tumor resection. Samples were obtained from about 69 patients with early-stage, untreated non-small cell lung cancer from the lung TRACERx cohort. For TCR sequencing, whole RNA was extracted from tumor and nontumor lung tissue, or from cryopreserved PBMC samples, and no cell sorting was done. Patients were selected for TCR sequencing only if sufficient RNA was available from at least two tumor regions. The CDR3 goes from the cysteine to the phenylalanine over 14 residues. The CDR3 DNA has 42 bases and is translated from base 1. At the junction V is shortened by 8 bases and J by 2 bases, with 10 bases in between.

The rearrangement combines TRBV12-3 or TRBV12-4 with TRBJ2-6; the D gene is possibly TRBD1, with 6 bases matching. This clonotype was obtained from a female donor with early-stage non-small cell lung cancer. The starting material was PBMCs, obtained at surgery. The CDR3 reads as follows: CASQGQAGANVLTF. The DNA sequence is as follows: TGTGCCAGCCAGGGGCAAGCTGGGGCCAACGTCCTGACTTTC.